This T cell receptor beta chain derives from a study of blood T cell repertoires in COVID-19. Study information: T cells, B-cell-depleted T cells, or PBMCs provided the cDNA or gDNA that served as material.

The CDR3 runs 12 residues. J gave up 10 bases and V 7 bases, and 7 bases lay outside the gene matches. Methods used by the authors: Amplification of reference gene primers was used by the study to estimate nucleated cell counts. This table comes from immunoSEQ multiplex PCR, and its TCRdb copy is limited to in-frame clones, with some not included. The V and J calls and clone size are taken from that table; D and trimming were inferred from the DNA. The data contain hundreds of thousands of clones, approximately 90% of them singletons. Participants came from roughly 25 US areas, aged about 18 to 95 years. Cohort assignment relied on participant-reported clinical history.

The V call is TRBV12-3 or TRBV12-4, the J call TRBJ2-1; 7 bases agree with TRBD2. Specimen: PBMCs or T cells enriched from blood (not recorded which). The sequence was collected from a man aged 50 to 59 who had been exposed to COVID-19. The CDR3 region is CASNLHGGEQFF. The DNA for the CDR3 is TGTGCCAGCAACCTCCACGGGGGGGAGCAGTTCTTC.